This is a list of T cell receptor beta chains from one sample in a study of T cells in Graves' hyperthyroidism and ophthalmopathy. TCRdb analysed the multiplex PCR reads with MiXCR anew, one entry per CDR3 protein. The sample lists roughly 500,000 distinct CDR3 sequences; around 42% were seen once. The sequencing input was peripheral blood or thyroid tissue (not recorded which). The receptor set was obtained from an adult woman with Graves' disease, either hyperthyroidism or ophthalmopathy (not recorded which). Both conserved end residues are part of each CDR3. Fields, in order: clone size, D gene, V gene, CDR3 length, J gene, CDR3 DNA, CDR3 protein. D genes are given only for firm matches. A row's size may be missing; if present it is once, few, many or a size class.

clone size: once
D gene: NA
V gene: TRBV20-1
CDR3 length: 13
J gene: TRBJ1-2
CDR3 DNA: TGCAGTGCTGGGTGGGGGCGCGGGTATGGCTACACCTTC
CDR3 protein: CSAGWGRGYGYTF

clone size: NA
D gene: NA
V gene: TRBV10-3
CDR3 length: 14
J gene: TRBJ2-5
CDR3 DNA: TGTGCCATCAGTGAGGAGGGGAAGGAAGAGACCCAGTACTTC
CDR3 protein: CAISEEGKEETQYF

clone size: NA
D gene: TRBD1
V gene: TRBV25-1
CDR3 length: 16
J gene: TRBJ1-6
CDR3 DNA: TGTGCCAGCAGTGATACCCGGACAGGGGACGGGTCACCCCTCCACTTT
CDR3 protein: CASSDTRTGDGSPLHF

clone size: NA
D gene: NA
V gene: TRBV28
CDR3 length: 13
J gene: TRBJ1-3
CDR3 DNA: TGTGCCAGTACTATCCTGACTGGAAACACCATATATTTT
CDR3 protein: CASTILTGNTIYF

clone size: few
D gene: TRBD1
V gene: TRBV28
CDR3 length: 14
J gene: TRBJ1-1
CDR3 DNA: TGTGCCAGCAGTACCAAGGGGGCGCAAACTGAAGCTTTCTTT
CDR3 protein: CASSTKGAQTEAFF

clone size: many
D gene: TRBD2
V gene: TRBV2
CDR3 length: 14
J gene: TRBJ2-2
CDR3 DNA: TGTGCCAGCACGGGACTATTAGCCACCGGGGAGCTGTTTTTT
CDR3 protein: CASTGLLATGELFF

clone size: few
D gene: NA
V gene: TRBV28
CDR3 length: 13
J gene: TRBJ1-2
CDR3 DNA: TGTGCCAGCAGCCAACAGGGCCCGTCTGGCTACACCTTC
CDR3 protein: CASSQQGPSGYTF

clone size: many
D gene: TRBD2
V gene: TRBV5-1
CDR3 length: 15
J gene: TRBJ2-7
CDR3 DNA: TGCGCCAGCAGCTTGGGAGCGGGAGGGACCTACGAGCAGTACTTC
CDR3 protein: CASSLGAGGTYEQYF

clone size: many
D gene: NA
V gene: TRBV19
CDR3 length: 14
J gene: TRBJ1-1
CDR3 DNA: TGTGCCAGTAGTATTTCGGGGCGCCGGACTGAAGCTTTCTTT
CDR3 protein: CASSISGRRTEAFF

clone size: NA
D gene: TRBD1
V gene: TRBV7-2
CDR3 length: 12
J gene: TRBJ1-5
CDR3 DNA: TGTGCCAGCAGCCTAAGACAGGGGCCCCAGCATTTT
CDR3 protein: CASSLRQGPQHF

clone size: NA
D gene: NA
V gene: TRBV2
CDR3 length: 14
J gene: TRBJ2-2
CDR3 DNA: TGTGCCAGCTCCTTCAGAGGGGACGCCGGGGAGCTGTTTTTT
CDR3 protein: CASSFRGDAGELFF

clone size: NA
D gene: TRBD1
V gene: TRBV29-1
CDR3 length: 11
J gene: TRBJ2-6
CDR3 DNA: TGCAGCGTGGCCCGGGACAGCACTGAAGCTTTC
CDR3 protein: CSVARDSTEAF

clone size: NA
D gene: NA
V gene: TRBV9
CDR3 length: 14
J gene: TRBJ1-6
CDR3 DNA: TGTGCCAGCATGGGGCCTGGAAACAATTCACCCCTCCACTTT
CDR3 protein: CASMGPGNNSPLHF

clone size: NA
D gene: NA
V gene: TRBV24-1
CDR3 length: 16
J gene: TRBJ2-1
CDR3 DNA: TGTGCCACCAGTGATTTAGGTCGGGCTGGCAGCAATGAGCAGTTCTTC
CDR3 protein: CATSDLGRAGSNEQFF

clone size: NA
D gene: NA
V gene: TRBV7-2
CDR3 length: 15
J gene: TRBJ1-6
CDR3 DNA: TGTGCCAGCAGCTTAGGTATCTCCTCGGGGCCACCCCTCCACTTT
CDR3 protein: CASSLGISSGPPLHF

clone size: NA
D gene: NA
V gene: TRBV7-9
CDR3 length: 18
J gene: TRBJ1-6
CDR3 DNA: TGTGCCGGCAGCTTGGGATTTAGGGGGGCGAATTTGAATTCACCCCTCCACTTT
CDR3 protein: CAGSLGFRGANLNSPLHF

clone size: NA
D gene: TRBD1
V gene: TRBV7-6
CDR3 length: 15
J gene: TRBJ1-1
CDR3 DNA: TGTGCCAGCAGCTTAACAGGGGGACTAGAGACTGAAGCTTTCTTT
CDR3 protein: CASSLTGGLETEAFF

clone size: NA
D gene: NA
V gene: TRBV2
CDR3 length: 13
J gene: TRBJ2-5
CDR3 DNA: TGTGCCAGCGGATTGGCGAGGGGAGAGACCCAGTACTTC
CDR3 protein: CASGLARGETQYF

clone size: NA
D gene: TRBD1
V gene: TRBV15
CDR3 length: 14
J gene: TRBJ2-2
CDR3 DNA: TGTGCCACCAGCAGAGGGGACAGCACCGGGGAGCTGTTTTTT
CDR3 protein: CATSRGDSTGELFF

clone size: few
D gene: NA
V gene: TRBV13
CDR3 length: 12
J gene: TRBJ2-7
CDR3 DNA: TGTGCCACCGGGAGCGATTCCTACGAGCAGTACTTC
CDR3 protein: CATGSDSYEQYF

clone size: NA
D gene: TRBD1
V gene: TRBV7-9
CDR3 length: 18
J gene: TRBJ1-2
CDR3 DNA: TGTGCCAGCAGCATAACCGGGACAGGGGATGGGGCGGACTATGGCTACACCTTC
CDR3 protein: CASSITGTGDGADYGYTF

clone size: few
D gene: NA
V gene: TRBV24-1
CDR3 length: 12
J gene: TRBJ2-5
CDR3 DNA: TGTGCCACCAGTGATCTACAAGAGACCCAGTACTTC
CDR3 protein: CATSDLQETQYF

clone size: many
D gene: NA
V gene: TRBV5-6
CDR3 length: 13
J gene: TRBJ1-2
CDR3 DNA: TGTGCCAGCAGCCGGGACATGAACTATGGCTACACCTTC
CDR3 protein: CASSRDMNYGYTF

clone size: few
D gene: NA
V gene: TRBV10-3
CDR3 length: 11
J gene: TRBJ1-5
CDR3 DNA: TGTGCCAGCCGGGCTAGACAGCCCCAGCATTTT
CDR3 protein: CASRARQPQHF

clone size: NA
D gene: NA
V gene: TRBV24-1
CDR3 length: 13
J gene: TRBJ1-2
CDR3 DNA: TGTGCCACCAGTGATTCCCCAGGGGCTGGCTACACCTTC
CDR3 protein: CATSDSPGAGYTF

clone size: many
D gene: NA
V gene: TRBV7-8
CDR3 length: 15
J gene: TRBJ1-5
CDR3 DNA: TGTGCCAGCAGCTTAGCAACAGACAGCAATCAGCCCCAGCATTTT
CDR3 protein: CASSLATDSNQPQHF

clone size: NA
D gene: TRBD1
V gene: TRBV14
CDR3 length: 16
J gene: TRBJ1-6
CDR3 DNA: TGTGCCAGCAGCCAAGATGGACAGGGGGAGCACTCACCCCTCCACTTT
CDR3 protein: CASSQDGQGEHSPLHF

clone size: NA
D gene: NA
V gene: TRBV10-3
CDR3 length: 16
J gene: TRBJ1-2
CDR3 DNA: TGTGCCATCAGTGAGCAGACAGGTCTGGCTAACTATGGCTACACCTTC
CDR3 protein: CAISEQTGLANYGYTF